One and the same sample provided the 28 T cell receptor beta chains below, sequenced in a study of cytomegalovirus exposure and HLA in healthy donors. 13 Jbeta primers and 60 Vbeta primers were used for the PCR. The data were produced by immunoSEQ multiplex PCR, yet TCRdb's version contains in-frame clones alone and is incomplete. The profile shows around 97,000 clones, approximately 70% of them singletons. The sample consisted of PBMCs. The origin of the receptors is a woman between 50 and 59 years old in good health and CMV-seronegative.

The rearrangement uses TRBV10-2 and TRBJ2-4, with D possibly matching TRBD1 (5 bases). Trimming took 5 bases from V and 7 from J, leaving 18 bases between them. This CDR3 contains 15 residues. The germline V gene encodes CDR1 WSHSY and CDR2 SAAADI. The CDR3 is CASSLMSAGKNIQYF. In DNA, the CDR3 is TGCGCCAGCAGTCTTATGTCGGCAGGGAAGAACATTCAGTACTTC.

This clone was counted between two and nine times. J is TRBJ1-5 and V is TRBV28; 7 nucleotides match TRBD1. The CDR3 is 14 residues long. With V trimmed by 6 bases and J by 1 base, 3 bases remained unmatched. Germline values: CDR1 MDHEN, CDR2 SYDVKM. CDR3: CASRLGQSNQPQHF. CDR3 DNA: TGTGCCAGCAGATTGGGACAGAGCAATCAGCCCCAGCATTTT.

The V call is TRBV9, the J call TRBJ2-7; D unresolved. Germline-derived CDR1 and CDR2 are SGDLS and YYNGEE. The V end lost 0 bases, the J end lost 7 bases, and 17 bases lay between the germline ends. The CDR3 contains 15 residues. The CDR3 loop is CASSVEWSPGGEQYF. Written as DNA, the CDR3 is TGTGCCAGCAGCGTAGAGTGGTCCCCGGGTGGGGAGCAGTACTTC.

V is TRBV29-1 and J is TRBJ1-6, with D hard to call. V was clipped by 7 bases and J by 0 bases, with 13 bases between them. From germline, CDR1 is SQVTM and CDR2 ANQGSEA. The CDR3 has 15 amino acids. In DNA form, the CDR3 reads TGCAGCGCCGCGGAGGAGGGCTCCTATAATTCACCCCTCCACTTT. This encodes CSAAEEGSYNSPLHF.

The rearrangement uses TRBV6-6 and TRBJ2-5, with D tentatively TRBD2 (6 bases). Trimming removed 10 bases from V and 5 bases from J, with 14 bases in between. Looked up from germline, CDR1 is MNHNY and CDR2 is SVGAGI (reference sequence). The CDR3 is made up of 12 amino acids. The CDR3 sequence: CAIGTSLETQYF. CDR3 coding DNA: TGTGCCATTGGGACTTCCCTGGAGACCCAGTACTTC.

This clone was observed a single time. V gene TRBV10-3 combines with J gene TRBJ2-3, with D perhaps TRBD2 (6 bases). Germline assignment: CDR1 ENHRY and CDR2 SYGVKD. The CDR3 contains 15 residues. The ends were cut back, 0 bases at V and 5 bases at J, with 12 bases in the middle. CDR3 amino acids: CAISESGPGGDTQYF. DNA of the CDR3: TGTGCCATCAGTGAGTCGGGTCCCGGGGGAGATACGCAGTATTTT.

The V and J genes are TRBV14 and TRBJ2-3, with D possibly being TRBD2 (5 bases). CDR1 and CDR2 from the germline V gene are SGHDN and FVKESK. The V end lost 0 bases, the J end lost 8 bases, and 15 bases lay between the germline ends. This CDR3 has 15 amino acids. The CDR3 spells CASSQDHERGRTQYF. CDR3 coding DNA: TGTGCCAGCAGCCAAGATCACGAGCGCGGGCGTACGCAGTATTTT.

Only a few counts were recorded for this clone. V gene TRBV30 combines with J gene TRBJ2-7; D might be TRBD2 (6 bases). Trimming pared 0 bases from V and 3 bases from J, leaving 12 bases between. Germline V gene data show CDR1 as GTSNPN and CDR2 as SVGIG (reference sequence). The CDR3 runs 14 residues. The CDR3 is CAWSVWRAGYEQYF. In DNA, the CDR3 is TGTGCCTGGAGTGTATGGAGGGCGGGCTACGAGCAGTACTTC.

The chain couples TRBV6-6 to TRBJ1-2, with unresolved D. CDR3 size: 14 residues. Germline V CDR1 and CDR2: MNHNY, SVGAGI (reference sequence). V lost 2 bases and J 8 bases, leaving 15 bases between the germline ends. CDR3 DNA sequence: TGTGCCAGCAGTTACGAGGCAACGGTCGAGGGCTACACCTTC. This gives the protein CASSYEATVEGYTF.

This chain links TRBV6-1 with TRBJ2-7; TRBD1 aligns across 7 bases. There are 15 residues in the CDR3. The junction had 16 bases not matched to a gene; V was cut back by 7 bases and J by 7 bases. Looked up from germline, CDR1 is MNHNS and CDR2 is SASEGT. CDR3 in amino acids: CASTAGIDRAREQYF. Written as DNA, the CDR3 is TGTGCCAGCACAGCCGGAATAGACAGGGCCAGGGAGCAGTACTTC.

This clone occurred once. V gene TRBV7-2 combines with J gene TRBJ1-4; no clear D. Trimming shortened V by 3 bases and J by 0 bases, and 8 bases separated the two germline ends. CDR1 and CDR2 (germline): SGHTA, FQGNSA. The CDR3 spans 15 residues. In DNA form, the CDR3 reads TGTGCCAGCAGCTTGAGCTTTTCAACTAATGAAAAACTGTTTTTT. As protein: CASSLSFSTNEKLFF.

This clone appeared a few times. The V call is TRBV7-6, the J call TRBJ1-1, with D possibly being TRBD1 (6 bases). The germline CDR1 and CDR2 sequences are SGHVS and FNYEAQ. Trimming removed 5 bases at V and 1 base at J, with 14 bases between. The CDR3 is made up of 15 amino acids. The CDR3 sequence: CASSPTAGENTEAFF. The CDR3, as DNA: TGTGCCAGCAGCCCGACGGCAGGGGAGAACACTGAAGCTTTCTTT.

The chain has TRBV5-4 and TRBJ2-3, with 9 positions matching TRBD2. The V and J ends lost 5 bases and 0 bases, in that order; junction bases with no gene match: 10. This CDR3 is 17 amino acids long. The germline V gene encodes CDR1 SGHNT and CDR2 YYREEE (reference sequence). In DNA, the CDR3 is TGTGCCAGCAGGAGAGGTGGCGGGAGGGCTAGCACAGATACGCAGTATTTT. Its translation is CASRRGGGRASTDTQYF.

The V call is TRBV9, the J call TRBJ2-3; D gene unclear. Germline assignment: CDR1 SGDLS and CDR2 YYNGEE. The CDR3 is 11 residues long. V dropped 3 bases and J dropped 6 bases, with 5 bases sitting between them. CDR3 bases: TGTGCCAGCAGCGCGGGTGATACGCAGTATTTT. Translated: CASSAGDTQYF.

In this sample, this clone turned up a few times. V gene TRBV6-5 combines with J gene TRBJ2-3, with TRBD2 identical over 8 bases. The germline gives CDR1 MNHEY, CDR2 SVGAGI. Trimming removed 2 bases from V and 2 bases from J; junction bases left unmatched: 3. The length of the CDR3 is 15 residues. CDR3 residues: CASSYRGGPTDTQYF. The CDR3 region has the DNA TGTGCCAGCAGTTACCGCGGGGGGCCCACAGATACGCAGTATTTT.

This clone has a handful of counts. The chain is built from TRBV4-1 and TRBJ1-5; D gene ambiguous. Germline values: CDR1 MGHRA, CDR2 YSYEKL. Trimming shortened V by 0 bases and J by 2 bases, and 8 bases separated the two germline ends. The CDR3 extends over 15 amino acids. CDR3 residues: CASSQDLGGNQPQHF. CDR3 nucleotides: TGCGCCAGCAGCCAAGATTTGGGCGGCAATCAGCCCCAGCATTTT.

The gene calls are TRBV29-1 and TRBJ2-5, with unresolved D. V was shortened by 7 bases and J by 5 bases, with 8 bases between the two germline ends. The CDR3 runs 10 residues. Germline lookup yields CDR1 SQVTM and CDR2 ANQGSEA. The CDR3 region is CSALVETQYF. Here the CDR3 DNA reads TGCAGCGCCCTTGTGGAGACCCAGTACTTC.

This chain links TRBV19 with TRBJ1-2; D uncertain. Germline-derived CDR1 and CDR2 are LNHDA and SQIVND (reference sequence). The CDR3 totals 13 residues. The V and J ends lost 3 bases and 7 bases respectively, with 12 bases between them. The CDR3: CASSIADPIGYTF. The DNA of the CDR3 is TGTGCCAGTAGTATCGCAGATCCCATTGGCTACACCTTC.

The J gene is TRBJ2-7, the V gene TRBV13; D may be TRBD1 (5 bases). The V and J ends lost 5 bases and 6 bases respectively, with 14 bases between them. This CDR3 contains 13 residues. From germline, CDR1 is PRHDT and CDR2 FYEKMQ (reference sequence). The DNA for the CDR3 is TGTGCCAGCAGCCGGACACTTGGTGTCGAGCAGTACTTC. It codes for CASSRTLGVEQYF.

The chain links TRBV9 to TRBJ2-3; 9 positions agree with TRBD2. This CDR3 has 14 residues. CDR1 is SGDLS, CDR2 YYNGEE, per germline. V was pared by 0 bases and J by 6 bases, with 2 bases of the junction left unmatched. CDR3 sequence reads: CASSVGGRADTQYF. Here the CDR3 DNA reads TGTGCCAGCAGCGTAGGCGGGAGGGCGGATACGCAGTATTTT.

The gene calls are TRBV7-3 and TRBJ2-1; perhaps TRBD2 as D (5 bases). CDR3 length equals 14 residues. V lost 4 bases and J 8 bases, leaving 15 bases between the germline ends. The germline V gene has CDR1 SGHTA and CDR2 FQGTGA. CDR3 protein: CASSSGLGLDEQFF. CDR3 nucleotides: TGTGCCAGCAGCTCCGGACTGGGTCTGGATGAGCAGTTCTTC.

The chain recombines TRBV5-6 with TRBJ2-7; possibly TRBD1 for D (6 bases). This CDR3 has 13 residues. V lost 4 bases and J 3 bases, leaving 11 bases between the germline ends. CDR1 SGHDT and CDR2 YYEEEE come from the germline V gene. The CDR3 DNA reads TGTGCCAGCAGCAACAGGGTGGACTACGAGCAGTACTTC. Amino acid sequence: CASSNRVDYEQYF.

This clone was picked up a small number of times. The rearrangement uses TRBV10-3 and TRBJ1-3; the D gene is possibly TRBD1 (5 bases). CDR1 and CDR2 from the germline V gene are ENHRY and SYGVKD. V lost 7 bases and J lost 2, with 12 bases in between. This CDR3 is 14 amino acids long. The CDR3, as DNA: TGTGCCATCACTACAGGCCCAACTGGAAACACCATATATTTT. Translated: CAITTGPTGNTIYF.

The rearrangement joins TRBV2 to TRBJ2-3; D is uncertain. CDR1 is SNHLY, CDR2 FYNNEI, per germline. The V end lost 5 bases, the J end lost 0 bases, and 12 bases lay between the germline ends. The CDR3 has 15 residues. CDR3 protein: CASSLFTTSTDTQYF. The DNA for the CDR3 is TGTGCCAGCAGTTTATTTACCACTAGCACAGATACGCAGTATTTT. Full variable domain (remainder filled in from reference TRBV2 and TRBJ2-3): EPEVTQTPSHQVTQMGQEVILRCVPISNHLYFYWYRQILGQKVEFLVSFYNNEISEKSEIFDDQFSVERPDGSNFTLKIRSTKLEDSAMYFCASSLFTTSTDTQYFGPGTRLTVL.

This chain joins TRBV11-3 and TRBJ2-7; 10 positions match TRBD2. CDR3 size: 15 residues. Germline CDR1 is SGHNT and CDR2 is YENEEA. Trimming at V came to 2 bases and at J to 7 bases, leaving 8 bases not matched to a gene. CDR3 region: CASSLSASGRIEQYF. CDR3 bases: TGTGCCAGCAGCTTATCCGCTAGCGGGAGAATAGAGCAGTACTTC. Complete variable domain (other parts from reference TRBV11-3 and TRBJ2-7): EAGVVQSPRYKIIEKKQPVAFWCNPISGHNTLYWYLQNLGQGPELLIRYENEEAVDDSQLPKDRFSAERLKGVDSTLKIQPAELGDSAVYLCASSLSASGRIEQYFGPGTRLTVT.

The V and J genes are TRBV28 and TRBJ1-4; D perhaps matches TRBD1 (5 bases). The germline CDR1 and CDR2 sequences are MDHEN and SYDVKM. There are 12 residues in the CDR3. The V gene lost 4 bases and the J gene lost 7 bases, with 7 bases spanning the gap. The CDR3 bases are TGTGCCAGCAGTTCGGGGGTTGAAAAACTGTTTTTT. It yields the protein CASSSGVEKLFF.

This clone was detected only once. The J gene is TRBJ2-3, the V gene TRBV7-6; 7 nucleotides match TRBD2. Germline CDR1 and CDR2: SGHVS and FNYEAQ. V shed 0 bases, J shed 6 bases, and the junction held 9 bases outside the gene matches. The CDR3 is 16 residues long. CDR3 amino acids: CASSLAGKRGSDTQYF. The CDR3 region has the DNA TGTGCCAGCAGCTTAGCGGGAAAGCGGGGATCCGATACGCAGTATTTT.

V usage is TRBV19 and J usage is TRBJ2-7; possible D gene TRBD1, 6 bases. The CDR3 runs to 14 residues. V was pared by 4 bases and J by 3 bases, with 13 bases between. Looked up from germline, CDR1 is LNHDA and CDR2 is SQIVND (reference sequence). CDR3 region: CASSRGGTNYEQYF. CDR3 in DNA: TGTGCCAGTAGTAGAGGGGGTACGAACTACGAGCAGTACTTC.